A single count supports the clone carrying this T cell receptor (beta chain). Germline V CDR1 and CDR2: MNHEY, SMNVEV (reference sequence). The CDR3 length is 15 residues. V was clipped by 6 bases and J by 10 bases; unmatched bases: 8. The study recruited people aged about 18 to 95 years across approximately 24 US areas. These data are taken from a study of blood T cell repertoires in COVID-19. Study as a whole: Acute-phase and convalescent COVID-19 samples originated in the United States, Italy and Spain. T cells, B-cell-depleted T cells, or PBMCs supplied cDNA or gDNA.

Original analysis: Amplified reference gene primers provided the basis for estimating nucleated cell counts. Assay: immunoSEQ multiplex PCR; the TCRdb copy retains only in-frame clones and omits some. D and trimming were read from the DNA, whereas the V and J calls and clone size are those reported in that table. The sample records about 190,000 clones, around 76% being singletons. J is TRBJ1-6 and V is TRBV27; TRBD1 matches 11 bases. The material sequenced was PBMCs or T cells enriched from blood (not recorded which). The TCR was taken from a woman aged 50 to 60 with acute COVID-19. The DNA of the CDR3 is TGTGCCAGCAGAGGATGGACAGGGGGCGTATCACCCCTCCACTTT. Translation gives CASRGWTGGVSPLHF.